The 8 T cell receptor beta chains below were found in one sample sequenced in a study of cytomegalovirus exposure and HLA in healthy donors. Both 60 Vbeta primers and 13 Jbeta primers went into the PCR. Generated by immunoSEQ multiplex PCR, the TCRdb table keeps only in-frame clones and is missing some. Among 150,000 to 200,000 clones listed, around nine tenths were seen once. The source material was PBMCs. The receptor set was obtained from a young woman in good health and CMV-seronegative.

The gene calls are TRBV28 and TRBJ1-5; D may be TRBD1 (6 bases). With 4 bases removed from V and 6 bases from J, the gap between germline ends came to 16 bases. The CDR3 extends over 15 amino acids. Germline CDR1 reads MDHEN; CDR2 reads SYDVKM. The CDR3 loop reads CASSSDTGKRQPQHF. CDR3 in DNA: TGTGCCAGCAGTTCAGATACAGGGAAGCGTCAGCCCCAGCATTTT.

This chain joins TRBV6-1 and TRBJ2-5, with 8 bases lining up with TRBD2. This CDR3 contains 15 residues. The germline V gene encodes CDR1 MNHNS and CDR2 SASEGT. V dropped 2 bases and J dropped 5; count of bases not matched to a gene: 7. The CDR3 loop reads CASSELGTRSETQYF. DNA of the CDR3: TGTGCCAGCAGTGAACTGGGGACTAGAAGTGAGACCCAGTACTTC.

This clone was observed a handful of times. This chain connects TRBV6-4 to TRBJ1-4, with D maybe TRBD1 (6 bases). Trimming pared 5 bases from V and 6 bases from J, leaving 13 bases between. CDR3 length: 14 amino acids. Germline V gene sequence: CDR1 MRHNA, CDR2 SNTAGT. CDR3 region: CASSRTASDEKLFF. The CDR3 nucleotides read TGTGCCAGCAGTAGGACAGCGTCGGATGAAAAACTGTTTTTT.

This clone has only a few counts. The chain carries TRBV27 and TRBJ2-2; perhaps TRBD1 as D (6 bases). V was pared by 5 bases and J by 5 bases, with 9 bases between. Germline V gives CDR1 MNHEY, CDR2 SMNVEV (reference sequence). The CDR3 loop spans 13 amino acids. For the CDR3, the DNA is TGTGCCAGCAGTCACGGGACAACCGGGGAGCTGTTTTTT. The encoded protein is CASSHGTTGELFF.

This clone has a single count. The chain employs TRBV15 and TRBJ1-1, with D perhaps TRBD1 (6 bases). CDR1 and CDR2 (germline): LNHNV, YYDKDF (reference sequence). CDR3 length equals 11 residues. Trimming stripped 11 bases from V and 1 base from J, with 8 bases between. The CDR3 coding sequence is TGTGCCGGGGGCACGAACACTGAAGCTTTCTTT. Its protein is CAGGTNTEAFF.

Turning to this clone: Germline and junction disagree at one end, which may indicate a read error. Other DNA variants within this sample encode the same CDR3. The chain recombines TRBV7-9 with TRBJ2-1; D is possibly TRBD1 (5 bases). Germline V gene sequence: CDR1 SEHNR, CDR2 FQNEAQ (reference sequence). The CDR3 spans 13 residues. The CDR3 here is CSSSSDSYNEQFF. The CDR3 DNA follows: TGTTCCAGCAGCTCCGACAGTTACAATGAGCAGTTCTTC.

The chain links TRBV4-2 to TRBJ2-2; D gene unclear. The V end lost 0 bases, the J end lost 5 bases, and 10 bases lay between the germline ends. Looked up from germline, CDR1 is LGHNA and CDR2 is YNFKEQ. The CDR3 extends over 15 amino acids. This chain's CDR3 is CASSQDHSITGELFF. CDR3 nucleotides: TGTGCCAGCAGCCAAGATCACAGTATTACCGGGGAGCTGTTTTTT.

J is TRBJ2-5 and V is TRBV4-1; TRBD2 aligns across 9 bases. TRBJ2-7 explains the end of the DNA better; the J call may be wrong. The CDR3 totals 17 residues. Germline V gives CDR1 MGHRA, CDR2 YSYEKL. Here the CDR3 DNA reads TGCGCCAGCAGCCAAGATGCGTTAGGGACTAGCTGGTACGAGCAGTACTTC. Protein sequence: CASSQDALGTSWYEQYF.